This is a list of T cell receptor beta chains from one sample in a study of blood T cell repertoires in COVID-19. Sequencing used immunoSEQ multiplex PCR; TCRdb keeps in-frame clones, though not all of them. The table includes 60,000 to 85,000 clones, around 80% detected once. Sequencing was done on a sample of peripheral blood. Receptor source: a human donor in a cohort sampled during active COVID-19. Each CDR3 is given with its conserved first and last residue. A D gene is named only where the DNA matches it firmly. Size is omitted from some rows. Given values are once, few, many or a class for expanded clones.

v_call: TRBV11-2; j_call: TRBJ2-5; d_call: .; clone_size: once; cdr3_aa: CASSYGGSETQYF; cdr3_nt: TGTGCCAGCAGCTACGGCGGTAGTGAGACCCAGTACTTC
v_call: TRBV19; j_call: TRBJ1-2; d_call: .; clone_size: once; cdr3_aa: CASSPERSGYTF; cdr3_nt: TGTGCCAGTAGTCCAGAAAGGAGTGGCTACACCTTC
v_call: TRBV2; j_call: TRBJ1-6; d_call: TRBD1; clone_size: .; cdr3_aa: CASSEGQGRWSPLHF; cdr3_nt: TGTGCCAGCAGTGAGGGACAGGGTAGATGGTCACCCCTCCACTTT
v_call: TRBV30; j_call: TRBJ2-3; d_call: TRBD2; clone_size: few; cdr3_aa: CAWSVGDYTDTQYF; cdr3_nt: TGTGCCTGGAGTGTGGGGGACTACACAGATACGCAGTATTTT
v_call: TRBV5-1; j_call: TRBJ2-1; d_call: .; clone_size: .; cdr3_aa: CASSLAGYSHNEQFF; cdr3_nt: TGCGCCAGCAGCTTGGCAGGGTATAGTCACAATGAGCAGTTCTTC
v_call: TRBV7-3; j_call: TRBJ2-5; d_call: .; clone_size: .; cdr3_aa: CASSLTGGTETQYF; cdr3_nt: TGTGCCAGCAGCTTAACTGGCGGGACTGAGACCCAGTACTTC
v_call: TRBV6-2/TRBV6-3; j_call: TRBJ1-5; d_call: .; clone_size: .; cdr3_aa: CASSYSRGAVDQPQHF; cdr3_nt: TGTGCCAGCAGTTACTCCCGCGGGGCCGTCGATCAGCCCCAGCATTTT
v_call: TRBV6-1; j_call: TRBJ1-3; d_call: .; clone_size: once; cdr3_aa: CASSDRTGISGNTIYF; cdr3_nt: TGTGCCAGCAGTGACCGGACCGGGATCTCTGGAAACACCATATATTTT
v_call: TRBV7-9; j_call: TRBJ1-4; d_call: .; clone_size: few; cdr3_aa: CASSLVRGSNEKLFF; cdr3_nt: TGTGCCAGCAGCTTAGTACGGGGGTCTAATGAAAAACTGTTTTTT
v_call: TRBV7-2; j_call: TRBJ2-4; d_call: TRBD1; clone_size: .; cdr3_aa: CASSPTGGKAKNIQYF; cdr3_nt: TGTGCCAGCAGCCCGACAGGGGGCAAAGCCAAAAACATTCAGTACTTC
v_call: TRBV18; j_call: TRBJ2-1; d_call: TRBD2; clone_size: few; cdr3_aa: CASSPRGGATRDEQFF; cdr3_nt: TGTGCCAGCTCCCCACGGGGGGGTGCCACGCGCGATGAGCAGTTCTTC
v_call: TRBV12-3/TRBV12-4; j_call: TRBJ1-1; d_call: TRBD1; clone_size: few; cdr3_aa: CASRTGGNTEAFF; cdr3_nt: TGTGCCAGCAGGACAGGGGGCAACACTGAAGCTTTCTTT
v_call: TRBV5-5; j_call: TRBJ2-5; d_call: TRBD2; clone_size: .; cdr3_aa: CASSSLAGGLSETQYF; cdr3_nt: TGTGCCAGCAGCTCCCTAGCGGGGGGGCTTTCGGAGACCCAGTACTTC
v_call: TRBV7-9; j_call: TRBJ2-7; d_call: TRBD1; clone_size: few; cdr3_aa: CASSPTGTGDLRYF; cdr3_nt: TGTGCCAGCAGCCCTACCGGGACAGGGGACCTGCGGTACTTC
v_call: TRBV30; j_call: TRBJ1-6; d_call: TRBD1; clone_size: .; cdr3_aa: CAWSSRGTGRSPLHF; cdr3_nt: TGTGCCTGGAGTAGTAGGGGGACAGGACGGAGTCCCCTCCACTTT
v_call: TRBV4-1; j_call: TRBJ2-1; d_call: TRBD2; clone_size: .; cdr3_aa: CASSQGRETGEQFF; cdr3_nt: TGCGCCAGCAGCCAGGGGCGGGAGACCGGTGAGCAGTTCTTC
v_call: TRBV6-2/TRBV6-3; j_call: TRBJ1-2; d_call: .; clone_size: .; cdr3_aa: CASSLTGYGYTF; cdr3_nt: TGTGCCAGCAGTTTGACAGGCTATGGCTACACCTTC
v_call: TRBV5-1; j_call: TRBJ2-7; d_call: TRBD2; clone_size: .; cdr3_aa: CASSRTASGGAYEQYF; cdr3_nt: TGCGCCAGCAGCAGGACGGCTAGCGGGGGAGCCTACGAGCAGTACTTC
v_call: TRBV6-2/TRBV6-3; j_call: TRBJ1-3; d_call: .; clone_size: .; cdr3_aa: CASSYRPRAAGSGNTIYF; cdr3_nt: TGTGCCAGCAGTTACCGGCCCCGGGCAGCGGGCTCTGGAAACACCATATATTTT
v_call: TRBV7-9; j_call: TRBJ2-6; d_call: TRBD1; clone_size: .; cdr3_aa: CASSLSTGGLSGANVLTF; cdr3_nt: TGTGCCAGCAGCCTCTCGACAGGGGGCTTATCTGGGGCCAACGTCCTGACTTTC
v_call: TRBV7-9; j_call: TRBJ1-4; d_call: .; clone_size: .; cdr3_aa: CASSPRGPGDEKLFF; cdr3_nt: TGTGCCAGCAGCCCCCGCGGTCCGGGGGATGAAAAACTGTTTTTT
v_call: TRBV6-6; j_call: TRBJ1-1; d_call: .; clone_size: .; cdr3_aa: CASSYRDTYTEAFF; cdr3_nt: TGTGCCAGCAGTTACCGGGACACCTACACTGAAGCTTTCTTT
v_call: TRBV18; j_call: TRBJ1-1; d_call: TRBD1; clone_size: .; cdr3_aa: CASSLGQGNTEAFF; cdr3_nt: TGTGCCAGCTCCTTGGGACAGGGAAACACTGAAGCTTTCTTT
v_call: TRBV6-5; j_call: TRBJ2-7; d_call: .; clone_size: .; cdr3_aa: CASQGGVRSYEQYF; cdr3_nt: TGTGCCAGCCAAGGGGGAGTCCGCTCCTACGAGCAGTACTTC
v_call: TRBV18; j_call: TRBJ2-3; d_call: .; clone_size: .; cdr3_aa: CASSPVGTSTDTQYF; cdr3_nt: TGTGCCAGCTCACCAGTAGGGACTAGCACAGATACGCAGTATTTT
v_call: TRBV12-5; j_call: TRBJ2-2; d_call: .; clone_size: .; cdr3_aa: CASGLARAGRAGELFF; cdr3_nt: TGTGCTAGTGGTTTGGCCCGCGCCGGGAGAGCCGGGGAGCTGTTTTTT
v_call: TRBV29-1; j_call: TRBJ2-4; d_call: .; clone_size: .; cdr3_aa: CSAKDNVKNIQYF; cdr3_nt: TGCAGCGCCAAGGACAACGTAAAAAACATTCAGTACTTC
v_call: TRBV12-3/TRBV12-4; j_call: TRBJ2-7; d_call: TRBD1; clone_size: .; cdr3_aa: CATKRQGNIQYF; cdr3_nt: TGTGCCACCAAAAGACAGGGTAATATCCAGTACTTC
v_call: TRBV19; j_call: TRBJ2-6; d_call: .; clone_size: .; cdr3_aa: CASSIGGSGANVLTF; cdr3_nt: TGTGCCAGTAGTATTGGGGGCTCGGGGGCCAACGTCCTGACTTTC